This TCR beta chain derives from a study of blood T cell repertoires in COVID-19. Study information: Samples representing acute and convalescent COVID-19 were sourced from the United States, Italy and Spain. PBMCs, B-cell-depleted T cells, or T cells provided the cDNA or gDNA that made up the material.

Trimming took off 4 bases at V and 8 bases at J, with 20 bases between the two ends. This CDR3 region has 15 residues. Per the germline V gene, CDR1 is LGHDT and CDR2 is YNNKEL (reference sequence). The table came from immunoSEQ multiplex PCR; TCRdb's copy has only in-frame clones and leaves some out. The table lists some 220,000 clones, roughly four fifths of them singletons. Sequenced: peripheral blood. The rearrangement uses TRBV3-1 (or the pseudogene TRBV3-2) and TRBJ1-2, with D unresolved. The sequence was obtained from a man aged 45-65 years with acute or convalescent COVID-19. CDR3 sequence: CASSPVRGSSWGYTF. In DNA form, the CDR3 reads TGTGCCAGCAGCCCTGTCCGGGGTAGCTCTTGGGGCTACACCTTC.